The entry below describes one T cell receptor (beta chain). The authors' total RNA extraction used unfractionated whole blood. This record belongs to a study of human T cells and chemical hapten exposure. V gave up 6 bases and J gave up 5 bases; unmatched junction bases: 8. The germline V gene encodes CDR1 MNHEY and CDR2 SVGAGI. This CDR3 spans 14 amino acids. TCRdb itself ran the 5' RACE reads through MiXCR, one entry per CDR3 protein. The top ten clones hold around 3% of a sample with around 100,000 distinct CDR3 sequences, 15% to 20% of them seen once. The TCR sequence derives from a human donor in good health. The rearrangement uses TRBV6-5 and TRBJ1-1; 8 nucleotides align to TRBD1. CDR3 in amino acids: CASSEDRVITEAFF. The CDR3 nucleotides are TGTGCCAGCAGCGAGGACAGGGTTATTACTGAAGCTTTCTTT.